This T cell receptor (beta chain) was found in a study of PD-L1 blockade in urothelial cancer. Clones were read by immunoSEQ multiplex PCR, and TCRdb kept only the in-frame ones, dropping some. The profile covers about 56,000 clones, with around 86% appearing a single time and around a sixth taken by the ten largest. Time point of the sample: pretreatment peripheral blood. Patients each gave 1 to 8 samples, pretreatment and on-treatment. This CDR3 has 15 residues. The germline V gene has CDR1 SGHRS and CDR2 YFSETQ. J was trimmed by 3 bases and V by 4 bases; bases with no gene match: 8. The sequence came from a man aged 70 or older with urothelial cancer. This sample comprised PBMCs, obtained around atezolizumab (anti-PD-L1) treatment. This chain connects TRBV5-1 to TRBJ2-7; TRBD2 matches at 9 bases. CDR3 sequence: CASSPISGSGYEQYF. The DNA of the CDR3 is TGCGCCAGCAGCCCTATTAGCGGGAGTGGCTACGAGCAGTACTTC.